This TCR beta chain was sequenced during a study of OX40 agonist ivuxolimab in advanced cancers. Study as a whole: Ivuxolimab, an antibody acting as an agonist of OX40 (CD134), was used to treat patients. Study-wide points: Low normalized clonal expansion also occurred in some nonresponding patients.

The CDR3 spans 13 residues. The trim removed 6 bases at V and 8 bases at J, leaving 7 bases unmatched. The germline gives CDR1 MNHEY, CDR2 SVGAGI. Produced via immunoSEQ multiplex PCR; TCRdb's table is partial and in-frame only. The sample shows some 97,000 clones, about 90% of them seen only once. Details on this clone: Its target is not known.

Researchers took blood at baseline, on cycle 4 day 1, and on cycle 7 day 1. Sequenced material: CD4+ or CD8+ T cells sorted from blood, taken in a trial of the OX40 agonist ivuxolimab. This TCR was recovered from an adult with an advanced solid tumor such as melanoma, head and neck, liver or kidney cancer. The chain links TRBV6-5 to TRBJ1-2, with 9 nucleotides matching TRBD1. For the CDR3, the DNA is TGTGCCAGCAGGGCCGGACAGGGGATGGGCTACACCTTC. Protein sequence: CASRAGQGMGYTF.